The next 21 T cell receptor beta chains were all read from a single sample in a study of T cell repertoires in cytomegalovirus infection (dated by TCRdb to 2018 to 2020). The data were produced on an Illumina HiSeq 1500. The public reads were run again by TCRdb, first through fastp at Q25 and then through MiXCR, and only productive beta chains were kept. Each CDR3 protein appears once, grouped with its most common genes and DNA. The sample records fewer than 1,000,000 distinct CDR3 sequences, approximately 33% of which are singletons. 13% of the sample is taken by the ten largest. In light of the paper, this sample's treatment or condition label describes: in vitro stimulation with specific CMV peptide epitopes to enrich CMV-specific T cells. These receptors have no identified antigens. This sample comprised cultured CD8+ T cells from PBMCs, obtained from culture after CMV antigen stimulation. The receptors come from a human donor in good health (CMV status not recorded). Some clones in this sample may be carry-over from other donors' samples.

This clonotype was counted between two and nine times. The chain carries TRBV28 and TRBJ2-5, with a possible D match to TRBD1 (5 bases). Germline V lookup: CDR1 MDHEN, CDR2 SYDVKM. This CDR3 has 14 amino acids. V was pared by 3 bases and J by 3 bases, with 11 bases between. The CDR3 DNA reads as TGTGCCAGCAGTTTGGCAGGGCAGGAAGAGACCCAGTACTTC. Translated, it gives CASSLAGQEETQYF.

This clonotype was recorded once. The V call is TRBV28, the J call TRBJ2-1; D gene ambiguous. With 5 bases removed from V and 9 bases from J, the gap between germline ends came to 11 bases. In germline, CDR1 is MDHEN, CDR2 SYDVKM. The CDR3 extends over 12 amino acids. The CDR3 reads CASSLILREQFF. The CDR3 DNA reads as TGTGCCAGCAGTCTCATACTTCGTGAGCAGTTCTTC. Based on the CDR3 plus reference TRBV28 and TRBJ2-1, the full variable domain is DVKVTQSSRYLVKRTGEKVFLECVQDMDHENMFWYRQDPGLGLRLIYFSYDVKMKEKGDIPEGYSVSREKKERFSLILESASTNQTSMYLCASSLILREQFFGPGTRLTVL.

V and J are TRBV19 and TRBJ2-6; D perhaps matches TRBD1 (8 bases). The CDR3 contains 19 residues. Between the trimmed V and J ends, which lost 7 bases and 2 bases, there was a span of 24 bases. The V gene's germline CDR1 is LNHDA and CDR2 SQIVND (reference sequence). As DNA, the CDR3 is TGTGCCAGTATTATCAAAGCGGGACAGGTGATCACTGGGGCCAACGTCCTGACTTTC. Protein sequence: CASIIKAGQVITGANVLTF.

This clonotype was found a few times. V gene TRBV10-3 combines with J gene TRBJ2-7, with D maybe TRBD1 (5 bases). CDR3 length: 17 amino acids. Germline values: CDR1 ENHRY, CDR2 SYGVKD. V lost 4 bases, J lost 1 base, and 20 bases lay in between. Here the CDR3 DNA reads TGTGCCATCAGTGCGCTCAATCGGCAGGGATCTTCCTACGAGCAGTACTTC. Translated: CAISALNRQGSSYEQYF.

This clonotype appeared a few times. This chain uses TRBV24-1 with TRBJ2-3; 10 nucleotides match TRBD2. This CDR3 spans 17 amino acids. CDR1 and CDR2 from the germline V gene are KGHDR and SFDVKD. V lost 3 bases to trimming and J lost 5 bases; unmatched junction nucleotides: 10. Here the CDR3 reads CATSDKRSGGALDTQYF. DNA for the CDR3: TGTGCCACCAGTGATAAGCGAAGCGGGGGGGCCCTAGATACGCAGTATTTT.

The rearrangement joins TRBV19 to TRBJ2-1; D is unclear. Between the trimmed V and J ends, which lost 10 bases and 7 bases, there was a span of 14 bases. The CDR3 is 12 amino acids. CDR1 and CDR2 from the germline V gene are LNHDA and SQIVND (reference sequence). CDR3 in amino acids: CATKGQTNEQFF. The CDR3, as DNA: TGTGCCACTAAGGGCCAAACAAATGAGCAGTTCTTC.

The J gene is TRBJ1-1, the V gene TRBV2; D call uncertain. Trimming took off 10 bases at V and 6 bases at J, with 12 bases between the two ends. This CDR3 region has 11 residues. Germline CDR1 reads SNHLY; CDR2 reads FYNNEI. DNA of the CDR3: TGTGCCACCCCCGATGGGGCTGAAGCTTTCTTT. As protein: CATPDGAEAFF.

This clonotype has just a few counts. The chain uses TRBV6-1 and TRBJ1-6, with a tentative D call TRBD1 (5 bases). The length of the CDR3 is 14 residues. Germline V CDR1 and CDR2: MNHNS, SASEGT. The germline V and J ends were trimmed by 2 bases and 12 bases, with 14 bases remaining between them. In DNA, the CDR3 is TGTGCCAGCAGTGAATTGGACGGGACGTTACCCCTCCACTTT. This gives the protein CASSELDGTLPLHF.

This clonotype occurred a few times. The chain links TRBV12-3 or TRBV12-4 to TRBJ1-1, with 7 positions matching TRBD1. V lost 2 bases and J lost 6; bases outside the gene matches: 6. The CDR3 contains 14 residues. The CDR3 DNA is TGTGCCAGCAGTTTAAAACAGGGGCGCGCTGAAGCTTTCTTT. Translation gives CASSLKQGRAEAFF.

The chain joins TRBV7-3 to TRBJ2-1; 7 nucleotides align to TRBD1. J was trimmed by 7 bases and V by 2 bases; bases with no gene match: 8. Per the germline V gene, CDR1 is SGHTA and CDR2 is FQGTGA. The CDR3 totals 15 residues. CDR3: CASSLWGEGANEQFF. The CDR3, as DNA: TGTGCCAGCAGCTTATGGGGCGAGGGGGCAAATGAGCAGTTCTTC.

This clonotype appeared a few times. This chain connects TRBV6-8 to TRBJ1-6, with D unclear. V gave up 7 bases and J gave up 4 bases, with 14 bases separating them. The CDR3 loop spans 15 amino acids. CDR1 is MNHGY, CDR2 SAAAGT, per germline. CDR3 residues: CASNPGRKYNSPLHF. CDR3 DNA: TGTGCCAGCAACCCAGGACGGAAATATAATTCACCCCTCCACTTT.

The chain is built from TRBV3-1 and TRBJ2-1; 11 bases fit TRBD2. Germline CDR1 reads LGHDT; CDR2 reads YNNKEL (reference sequence). The CDR3 runs 16 residues. V was pared by 5 bases and J by 5 bases, with 8 bases of the junction left unmatched. This CDR3 reads CASSFSGGALHNEQFF. DNA for the CDR3: TGTGCCAGCAGCTTTAGCGGGGGGGCCCTCCACAATGAGCAGTTCTTC.

This clonotype has just a few counts. The chain links TRBV6-6 to TRBJ2-1; 12 nucleotides match TRBD2. V was pared by 6 bases and J by 5 bases, with 2 bases of the junction left unmatched. CDR1 is MNHNY and CDR2 is SVGAGI in the germline V gene (reference sequence). The CDR3 sequence is 14 residues long. CDR3 sequence: CASRWTSGNNEQFF. The CDR3 region has the DNA TGTGCCAGCAGATGGACTAGCGGGAACAATGAGCAGTTCTTC.

This clonotype was observed a few times. The chain combines TRBV24-1 with TRBJ2-2; 13 bases align to TRBD2. Trimming removed 1 base from V and 8 bases from J; junction bases left unmatched: 3. The CDR3 extends over 16 amino acids. Germline values: CDR1 KGHDR, CDR2 SFDVKD. Here the CDR3 DNA reads TGTGCCACCAGTGATTTCGGGACTAGCGGGGTAGGGGAGCTGTTTTTT. It codes for CATSDFGTSGVGELFF.

The CDR3: CASSQDLGERGHF. In nucleotides, the CDR3 is TGTGCCAGCAGCCAAGATCTCGGGGAAAGGGGGCATTTT. This chain uses TRBV4-2 with TRBJ1-5; possible D gene TRBD1, 5 bases. The germline gives CDR1 LGHNA, CDR2 YNFKEQ. This CDR3 spans 13 amino acids. Between the trimmed V and J ends, which lost 0 bases and 15 bases, there was a span of 15 bases.

This clonotype was seen at least ten times. The rearrangement joins TRBV6-5 to TRBJ2-2, with unresolved D. Germline V gives CDR1 MNHEY, CDR2 SVGAGI. Trimming left V 8 bases short and J 4 bases short, with 17 bases between. There are 15 residues in the CDR3. CDR3 region: CASANFRVGTGELFF. In nucleotides, the CDR3 is TGTGCCAGCGCAAACTTCCGAGTAGGCACCGGGGAGCTGTTTTTT.

In regard to this clonotype: The junction differs from germline at one of its ends, possibly a read error. The V call is TRBV6-6, the J call TRBJ1-5; D perhaps matches TRBD1 (6 bases). Germline loops: CDR1 MNHNY, CDR2 SVGAGI (reference sequence). This CDR3 region has 13 residues. The CDR3 sequence is CVSTRDTYQPQHF. In nucleotides, the CDR3 is TGTGTCAGCACCCGGGACACTTATCAGCCCCAGCATTTT.

This clonotype turned up a few times. This rearrangement joins TRBV25-1 to TRBJ2-1; TRBD2 aligns across 9 bases. Looked up from germline, CDR1 is MGHDK and CDR2 is SYGVNS. CDR3 length: 16 residues. Trimming took 0 bases from V and 8 from J; bases not matched to a gene: 8. The CDR3 nucleotides read TGTGCCAGCAGTGAATATCGGGCGGGGGGGCCCTATGAGCAGTTCTTC. It yields the protein CASSEYRAGGPYEQFF. Full variable domain (missing parts from reference TRBV25-1 and TRBJ2-1): EADIYQTPRYLVIGTGKKITLECSQTMGHDKMYWYQQDPGMELHLIHYSYGVNSTEKGDLSSESTVSRIRTEHFPLTLESARPSHTSQYLCASSEYRAGGPYEQFFGPGTRLTVL.

This clonotype was seen once. V is TRBV4-1 and J is TRBJ1-2; 8 nucleotides align to TRBD1. The germline CDR1 and CDR2 sequences are MGHRA and YSYEKL. This CDR3 is built from 16 residues. The trim removed 3 bases at V and 0 bases at J, leaving 6 bases unmatched. CDR3 nucleotides: TGCGCCAGCAGCCAGGAGCCACAGGGGGCTAACTATGGCTACACCTTC. Amino acid sequence: CASSQEPQGANYGYTF.

The gene calls are TRBV6-6 and TRBJ2-3; D may be TRBD1 (6 bases). The CDR3 has 15 residues. With 7 bases removed from V and 2 bases from J, the gap between germline ends came to 16 bases. Per germline, CDR1 MNHNY and CDR2 SVGAGI (reference sequence). The CDR3 is CASTSGGPFTDTQYF. CDR3 DNA: TGTGCCAGCACAAGTGGGGGCCCTTTCACAGATACGCAGTATTTT.

This chain uses TRBV6-5 with TRBJ1-4; possible D gene TRBD1, 6 bases. Germline CDR1 MNHEY, CDR2 SVGAGI. Trimming removed 6 bases from V and 0 bases from J, with 14 bases in between. The CDR3 has 16 amino acids. CDR3 in amino acids: CASRWTALATNEKLFF. The CDR3, as DNA: TGTGCCAGCAGGTGGACAGCCCTTGCAACTAATGAAAAACTGTTTTTT.